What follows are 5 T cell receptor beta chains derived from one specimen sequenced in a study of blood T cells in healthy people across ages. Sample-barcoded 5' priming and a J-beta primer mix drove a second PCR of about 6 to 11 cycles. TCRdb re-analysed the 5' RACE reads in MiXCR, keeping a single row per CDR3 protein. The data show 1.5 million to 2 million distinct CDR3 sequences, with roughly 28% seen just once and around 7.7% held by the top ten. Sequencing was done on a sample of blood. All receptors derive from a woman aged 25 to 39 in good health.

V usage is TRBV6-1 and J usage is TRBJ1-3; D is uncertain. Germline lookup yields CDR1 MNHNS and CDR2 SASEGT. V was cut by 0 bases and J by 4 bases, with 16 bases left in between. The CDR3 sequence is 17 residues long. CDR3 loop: CASSEAPGGPSGNTIYF. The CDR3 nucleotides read TGTGCCAGCAGTGAAGCGCCCGGAGGGCCCTCAGGAAACACCATATATTTT.

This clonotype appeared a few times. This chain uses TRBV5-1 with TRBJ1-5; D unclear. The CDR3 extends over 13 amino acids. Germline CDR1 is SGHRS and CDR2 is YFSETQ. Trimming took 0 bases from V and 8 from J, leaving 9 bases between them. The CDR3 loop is CASSLDGSEPQHF. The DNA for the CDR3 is TGCGCCAGCAGCTTGGACGGTTCGGAGCCCCAGCATTTT.

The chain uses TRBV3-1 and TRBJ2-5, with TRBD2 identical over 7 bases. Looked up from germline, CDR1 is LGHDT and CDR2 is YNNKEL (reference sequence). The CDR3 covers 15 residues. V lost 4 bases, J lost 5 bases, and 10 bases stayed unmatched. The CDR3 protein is CASSPDLAEGETQYF. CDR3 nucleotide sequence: TGTGCCAGCAGCCCCGACCTAGCGGAAGGGGAGACCCAGTACTTC.

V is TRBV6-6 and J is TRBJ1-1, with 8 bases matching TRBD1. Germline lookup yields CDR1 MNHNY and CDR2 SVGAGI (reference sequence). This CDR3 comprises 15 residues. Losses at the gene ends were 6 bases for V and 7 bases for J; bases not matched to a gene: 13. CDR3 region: CASRTTTGAAIEAFF. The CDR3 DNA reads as TGTGCCAGCAGAACGACGACAGGGGCCGCCATTGAAGCTTTCTTT.

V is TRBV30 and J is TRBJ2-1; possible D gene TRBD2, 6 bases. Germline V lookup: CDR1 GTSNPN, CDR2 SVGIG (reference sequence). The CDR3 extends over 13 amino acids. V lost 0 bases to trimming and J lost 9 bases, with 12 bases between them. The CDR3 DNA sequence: TGTGCCTGGAGTGTATCGGGGGTAGCTGAGCAGTTCTTC. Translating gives CAWSVSGVAEQFF.